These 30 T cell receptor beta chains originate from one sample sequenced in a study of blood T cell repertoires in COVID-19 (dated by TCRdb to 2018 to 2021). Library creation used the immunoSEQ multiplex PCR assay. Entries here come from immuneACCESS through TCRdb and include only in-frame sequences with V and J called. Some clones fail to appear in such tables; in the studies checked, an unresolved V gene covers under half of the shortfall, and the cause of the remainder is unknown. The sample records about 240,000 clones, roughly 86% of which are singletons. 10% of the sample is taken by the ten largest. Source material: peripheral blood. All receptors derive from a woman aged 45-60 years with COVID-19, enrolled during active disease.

The CDR3 coding sequence is TGTGCCAGCAGCCATACCGGGACTAGCGGGGTGGCCTACGAGCAGTACGTC. Residues: CASSHTGTSGVAYEQYV. The J gene is TRBJ2-7, the V gene TRBV14; TRBD2 matches at 13 bases. Losses at the gene ends were 3 bases for V and 2 bases for J; bases not matched to a gene: 7. The germline V gene encodes CDR1 SGHDN and CDR2 FVKESK. CDR3 length equals 17 residues.

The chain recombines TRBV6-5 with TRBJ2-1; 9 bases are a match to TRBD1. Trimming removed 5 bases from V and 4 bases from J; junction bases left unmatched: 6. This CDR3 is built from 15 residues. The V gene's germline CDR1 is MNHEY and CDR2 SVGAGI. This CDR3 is CASSLKGTGYNEQFF. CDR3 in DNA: TGTGCCAGCAGTCTGAAAGGGACAGGGTACAATGAGCAGTTCTTC.

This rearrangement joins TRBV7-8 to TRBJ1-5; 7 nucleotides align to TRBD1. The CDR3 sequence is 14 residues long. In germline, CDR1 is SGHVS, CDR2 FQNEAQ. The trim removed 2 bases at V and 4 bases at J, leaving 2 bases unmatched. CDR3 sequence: CASSLSQGNQPQHF. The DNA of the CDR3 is TGTGCCAGCAGCTTATCACAGGGGAATCAGCCCCAGCATTTT. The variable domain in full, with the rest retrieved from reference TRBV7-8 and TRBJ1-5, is GAGVSQSPRYKVAKRGQDVALRCDPISGHVSLFWYQQALGQGPEFLTYFQNEAQLDKSGLPSDRFFAERPEGSVSTLKIQRTQQEDSAVYLCASSLSQGNQPQHFGDGTRLSIL.

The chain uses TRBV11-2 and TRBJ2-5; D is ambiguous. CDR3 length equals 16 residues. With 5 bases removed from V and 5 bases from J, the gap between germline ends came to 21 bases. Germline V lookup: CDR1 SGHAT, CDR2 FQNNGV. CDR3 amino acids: CASSPGQSVAGETQYF. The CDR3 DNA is TGTGCCAGCAGCCCCGGCCAAAGCGTGGCTGGGGAGACCCAGTACTTC.

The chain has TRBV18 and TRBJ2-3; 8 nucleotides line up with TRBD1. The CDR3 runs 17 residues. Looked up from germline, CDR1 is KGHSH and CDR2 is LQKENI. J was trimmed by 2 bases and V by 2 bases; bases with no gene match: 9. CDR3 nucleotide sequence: TGTGCCAGCTCACCAGTTTCTGCAGGGGGCGTCACAGATACGCAGTATTTT. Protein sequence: CASSPVSAGGVTDTQYF.

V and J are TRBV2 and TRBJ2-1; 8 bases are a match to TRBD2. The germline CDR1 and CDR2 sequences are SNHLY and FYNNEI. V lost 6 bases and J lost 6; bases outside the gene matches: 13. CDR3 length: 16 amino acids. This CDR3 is CASSHPLSGGTNEQFF. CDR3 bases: TGTGCCAGCAGCCATCCCCTGAGCGGGGGCACCAATGAGCAGTTCTTC.

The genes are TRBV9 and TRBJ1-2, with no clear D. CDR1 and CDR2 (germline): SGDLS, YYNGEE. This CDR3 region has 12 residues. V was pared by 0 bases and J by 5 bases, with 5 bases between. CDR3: CASSVGRYGYTF. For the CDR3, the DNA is TGTGCCAGCAGCGTAGGGAGATATGGCTACACCTTC.

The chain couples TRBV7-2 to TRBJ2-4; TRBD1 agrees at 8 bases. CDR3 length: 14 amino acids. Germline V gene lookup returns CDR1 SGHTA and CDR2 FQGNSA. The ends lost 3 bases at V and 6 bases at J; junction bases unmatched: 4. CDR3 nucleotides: TGTGCCAGCAGCTTTGGACAGGGAATAAACATTCAGTACTTC. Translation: CASSFGQGINIQYF.

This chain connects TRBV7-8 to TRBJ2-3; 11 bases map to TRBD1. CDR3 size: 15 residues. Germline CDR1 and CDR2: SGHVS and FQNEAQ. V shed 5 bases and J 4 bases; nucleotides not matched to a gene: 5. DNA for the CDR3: TGTGCCAGCAGCACGGACAGGGGGCAAGCAGATACGCAGTATTTT. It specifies CASSTDRGQADTQYF.

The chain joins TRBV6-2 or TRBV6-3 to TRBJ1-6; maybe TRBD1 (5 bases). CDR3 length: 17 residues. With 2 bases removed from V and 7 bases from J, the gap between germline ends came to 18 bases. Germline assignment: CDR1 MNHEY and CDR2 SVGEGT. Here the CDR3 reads CASSYPAGGLRNSPLHF. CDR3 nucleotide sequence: TGTGCCAGCAGTTACCCTGCGGGGGGTTTAAGGAATTCACCCCTCCACTTT.

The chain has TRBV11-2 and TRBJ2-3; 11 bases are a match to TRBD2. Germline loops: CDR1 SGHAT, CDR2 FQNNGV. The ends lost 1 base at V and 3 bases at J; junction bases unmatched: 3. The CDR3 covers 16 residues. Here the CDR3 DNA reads TGTGCCAGCAGCTTAGGCGGACTAGCGGGTACAGATACGCAGTATTTT. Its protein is CASSLGGLAGTDTQYF.

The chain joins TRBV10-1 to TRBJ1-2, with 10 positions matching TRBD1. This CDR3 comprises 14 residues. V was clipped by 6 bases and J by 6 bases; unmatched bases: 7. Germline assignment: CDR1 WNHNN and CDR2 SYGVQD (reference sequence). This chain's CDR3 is CASRTGTGVDGYTF. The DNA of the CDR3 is TGCGCCAGCAGAACCGGGACAGGGGTGGATGGCTACACCTTC.

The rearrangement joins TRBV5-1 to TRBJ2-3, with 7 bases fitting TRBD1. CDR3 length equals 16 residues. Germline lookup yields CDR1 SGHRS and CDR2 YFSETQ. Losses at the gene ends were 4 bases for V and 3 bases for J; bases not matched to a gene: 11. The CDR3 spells CASSADRDRRTDTQYF. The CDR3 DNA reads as TGCGCCAGCAGCGCTGACCGGGACAGAAGAACAGATACGCAGTATTTT.

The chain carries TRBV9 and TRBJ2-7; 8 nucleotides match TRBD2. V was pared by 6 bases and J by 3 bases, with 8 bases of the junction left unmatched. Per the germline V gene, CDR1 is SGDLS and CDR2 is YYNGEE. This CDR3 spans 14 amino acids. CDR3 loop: CASTPSGGNYEQYF. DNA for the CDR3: TGTGCCAGCACGCCCAGCGGGGGTAACTACGAGCAGTACTTC.

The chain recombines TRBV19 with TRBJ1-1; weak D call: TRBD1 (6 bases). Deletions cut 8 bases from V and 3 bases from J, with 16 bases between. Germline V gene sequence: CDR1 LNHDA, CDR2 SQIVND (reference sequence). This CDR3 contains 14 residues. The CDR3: CASRLQGADTEAFF. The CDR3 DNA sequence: TGTGCCAGTCGGCTACAGGGAGCTGACACTGAAGCTTTCTTT.

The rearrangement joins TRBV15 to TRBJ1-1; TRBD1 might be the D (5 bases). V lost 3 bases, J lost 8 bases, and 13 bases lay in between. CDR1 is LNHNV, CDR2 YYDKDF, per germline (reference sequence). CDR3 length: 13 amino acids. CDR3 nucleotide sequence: TGTGCCACCAGCAGTGGTCGGGGGAGGGAAGCTTTCTTT. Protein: CATSSGRGREAFF.

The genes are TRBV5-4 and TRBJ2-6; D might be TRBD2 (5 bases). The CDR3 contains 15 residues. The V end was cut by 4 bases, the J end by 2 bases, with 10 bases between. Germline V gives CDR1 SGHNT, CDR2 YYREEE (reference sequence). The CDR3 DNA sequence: TGTGCCAGCAGCCTACGGGGTCCTGGGGCCAACGTCCTGACTTTC. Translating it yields CASSLRGPGANVLTF.

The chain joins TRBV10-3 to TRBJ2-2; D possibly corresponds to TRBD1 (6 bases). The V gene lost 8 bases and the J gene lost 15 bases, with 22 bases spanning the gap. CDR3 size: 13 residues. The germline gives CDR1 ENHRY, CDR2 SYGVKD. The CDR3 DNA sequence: TGTGCCATCGGAAACGCCCGGGACATATCGGTGTTTTTT. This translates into CAIGNARDISVFF.

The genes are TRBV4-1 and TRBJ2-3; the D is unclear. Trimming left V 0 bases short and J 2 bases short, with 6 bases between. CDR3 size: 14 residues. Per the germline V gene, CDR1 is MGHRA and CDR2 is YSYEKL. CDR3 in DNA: TGCGCCAGCAGCCAAGAATTAAACACAGATACGCAGTATTTT. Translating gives CASSQELNTDTQYF.

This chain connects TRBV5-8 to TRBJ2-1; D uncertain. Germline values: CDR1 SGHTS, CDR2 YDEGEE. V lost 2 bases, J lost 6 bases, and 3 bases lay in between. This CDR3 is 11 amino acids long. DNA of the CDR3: TGTGCCAGCAGCTTTAGCAATGAGCAGTTCTTC. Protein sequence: CASSFSNEQFF.

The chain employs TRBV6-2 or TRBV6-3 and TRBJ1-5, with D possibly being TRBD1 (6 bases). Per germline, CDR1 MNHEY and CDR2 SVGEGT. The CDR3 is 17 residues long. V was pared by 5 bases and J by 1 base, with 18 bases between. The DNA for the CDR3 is TGTGCCAGCAGTCGTACAGGGAGTCGAGGGAGCAATCAGCCCCAGCATTTT. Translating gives CASSRTGSRGSNQPQHF.

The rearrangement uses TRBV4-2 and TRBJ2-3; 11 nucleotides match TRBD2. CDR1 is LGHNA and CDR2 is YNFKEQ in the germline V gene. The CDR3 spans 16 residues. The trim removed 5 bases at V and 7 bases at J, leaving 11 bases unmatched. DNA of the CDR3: TGTGCCAGCAGCTCTATAGCGGGGGGGGATGGAAATACGCAGTATTTT. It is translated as CASSSIAGGDGNTQYF.

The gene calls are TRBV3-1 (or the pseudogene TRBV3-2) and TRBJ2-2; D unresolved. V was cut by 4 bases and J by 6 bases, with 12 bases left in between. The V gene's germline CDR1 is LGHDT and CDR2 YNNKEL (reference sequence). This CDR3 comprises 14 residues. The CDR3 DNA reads TGTGCCAGCAGCCTCAACCCAGGCGCCGGGGAGCTGTTTTTT. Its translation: CASSLNPGAGELFF.

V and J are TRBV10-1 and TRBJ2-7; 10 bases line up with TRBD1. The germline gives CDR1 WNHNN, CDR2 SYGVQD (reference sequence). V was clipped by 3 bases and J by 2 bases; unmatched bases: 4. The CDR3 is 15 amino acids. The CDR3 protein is CASSDYGQGAYEQYF. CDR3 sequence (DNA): TGCGCCAGCAGTGACTACGGACAGGGGGCCTACGAGCAGTACTTC.

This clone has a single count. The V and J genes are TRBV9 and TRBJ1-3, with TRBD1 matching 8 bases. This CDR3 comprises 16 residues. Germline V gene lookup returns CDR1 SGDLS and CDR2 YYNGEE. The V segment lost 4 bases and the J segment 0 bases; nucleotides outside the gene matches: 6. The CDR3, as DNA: TGTGCCAGCAGCAGGACAGGGCTCAGCTCTGGAAACACCATATATTTT. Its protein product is CASSRTGLSSGNTIYF. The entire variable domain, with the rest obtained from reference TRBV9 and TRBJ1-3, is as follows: DSGVTQTPKHLITATGQRVTLRCSPRSGDLSVYWYQQSLDQGLQFLIQYYNGEERAKGNILERFSAQQFPDLHSELNLSSLELGDSALYFCASSRTGLSSGNTIYFGEGSWLTVV.

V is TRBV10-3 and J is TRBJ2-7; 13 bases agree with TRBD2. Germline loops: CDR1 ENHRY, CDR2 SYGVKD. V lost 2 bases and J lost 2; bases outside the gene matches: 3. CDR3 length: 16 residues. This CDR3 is CAISERGLAGTYEQYF. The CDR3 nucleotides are TGTGCCATCAGTGAGCGGGGACTAGCGGGAACCTACGAGCAGTACTTC.

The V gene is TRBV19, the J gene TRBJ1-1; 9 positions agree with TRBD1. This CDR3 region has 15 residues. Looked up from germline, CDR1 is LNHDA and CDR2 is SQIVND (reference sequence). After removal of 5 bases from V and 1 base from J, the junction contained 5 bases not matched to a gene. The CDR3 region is CASSPSTGGNTEAFF. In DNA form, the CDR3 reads TGTGCCAGTAGTCCTTCGACAGGGGGGAACACTGAAGCTTTCTTT. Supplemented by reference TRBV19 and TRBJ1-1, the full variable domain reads DGGITQSPKYLFRKEGQNVTLSCEQNLNHDAMYWYRQDPGQGLRLIYYSQIVNDFQKGDIAEGYSVSREKKESFPLTVTSAQKNPTAFYLCASSPSTGGNTEAFFGQGTRLTVV.

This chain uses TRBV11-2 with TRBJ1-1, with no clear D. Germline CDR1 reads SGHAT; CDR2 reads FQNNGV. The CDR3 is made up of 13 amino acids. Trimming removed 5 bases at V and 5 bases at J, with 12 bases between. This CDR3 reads CASSRWARTEAFF. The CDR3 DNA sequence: TGTGCCAGCAGCCGATGGGCCCGGACTGAAGCTTTCTTT. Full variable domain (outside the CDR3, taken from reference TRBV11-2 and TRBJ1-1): EAGVAQSPRYKIIEKRQSVAFWCNPISGHATLYWYQQILGQGPKLLIQFQNNGVVDDSQLPKDRFSAERLKGVDSTLKIQPAKLEDSAVYLCASSRWARTEAFFGQGTRLTVV.

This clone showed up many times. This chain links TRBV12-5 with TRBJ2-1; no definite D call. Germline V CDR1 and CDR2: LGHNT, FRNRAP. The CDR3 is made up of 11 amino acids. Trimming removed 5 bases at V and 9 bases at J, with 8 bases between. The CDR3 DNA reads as TGTGCTAGTGGTCGCAGTACTGAGCAGTTCTTC. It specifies CASGRSTEQFF.

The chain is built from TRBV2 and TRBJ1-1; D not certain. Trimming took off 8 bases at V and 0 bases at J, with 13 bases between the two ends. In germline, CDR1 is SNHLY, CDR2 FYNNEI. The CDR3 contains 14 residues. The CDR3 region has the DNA TGTGCCAGCTCCAACCCAGGTATGAACACTGAAGCTTTCTTT. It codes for CASSNPGMNTEAFF.